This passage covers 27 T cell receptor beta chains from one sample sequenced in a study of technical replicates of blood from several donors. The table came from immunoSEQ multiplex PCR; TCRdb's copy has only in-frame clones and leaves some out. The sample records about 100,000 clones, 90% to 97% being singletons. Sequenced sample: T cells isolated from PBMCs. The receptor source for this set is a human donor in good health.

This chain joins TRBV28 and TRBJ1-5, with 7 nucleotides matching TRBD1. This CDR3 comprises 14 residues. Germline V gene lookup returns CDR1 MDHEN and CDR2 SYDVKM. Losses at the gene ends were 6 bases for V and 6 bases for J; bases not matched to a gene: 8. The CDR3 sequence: CASSDGTVPQPQHF. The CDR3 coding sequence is TGTGCCAGCAGCGACGGGACAGTACCTCAGCCCCAGCATTTT.

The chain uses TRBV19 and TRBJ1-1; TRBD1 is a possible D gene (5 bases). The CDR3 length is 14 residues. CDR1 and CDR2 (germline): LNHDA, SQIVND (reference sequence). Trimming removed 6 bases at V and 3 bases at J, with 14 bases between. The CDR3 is CASSLFPGHTEAFF. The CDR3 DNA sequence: TGTGCCAGTAGCCTTTTCCCAGGGCACACTGAAGCTTTCTTT. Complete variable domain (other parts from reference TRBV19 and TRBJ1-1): DGGITQSPKYLFRKEGQNVTLSCEQNLNHDAMYWYRQDPGQGLRLIYYSQIVNDFQKGDIAEGYSVSREKKESFPLTVTSAQKNPTAFYLCASSLFPGHTEAFFGQGTRLTVV.

CDR3 loop: CASSYYGTSNYGYTF. The CDR3 DNA sequence: TGTGCCAGCAGTTACTATGGGACATCTAACTATGGCTACACCTTC. This rearrangement joins TRBV6-5 to TRBJ1-2; TRBD1 is a possible D gene (6 bases). The V end lost 1 base, the J end lost 0 bases, and 9 bases lay between the germline ends. The CDR3 consists of 15 residues. Per germline, CDR1 MNHEY and CDR2 SVGAGI.

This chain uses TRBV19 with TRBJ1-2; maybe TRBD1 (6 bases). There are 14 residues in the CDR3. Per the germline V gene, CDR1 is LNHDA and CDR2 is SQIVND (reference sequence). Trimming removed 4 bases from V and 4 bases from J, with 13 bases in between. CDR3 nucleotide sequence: TGTGCCAGTAGTACTAGTTGGGACACCTATGGCTACACCTTC. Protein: CASSTSWDTYGYTF.

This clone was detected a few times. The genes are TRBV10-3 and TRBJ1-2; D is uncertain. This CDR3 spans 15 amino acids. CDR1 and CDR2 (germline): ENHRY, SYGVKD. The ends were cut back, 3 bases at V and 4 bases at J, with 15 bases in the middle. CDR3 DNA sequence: TGTGCCATCAGTGATCCCGGAGGCGGGTCCTATGGCTACACCTTC. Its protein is CAISDPGGGSYGYTF.

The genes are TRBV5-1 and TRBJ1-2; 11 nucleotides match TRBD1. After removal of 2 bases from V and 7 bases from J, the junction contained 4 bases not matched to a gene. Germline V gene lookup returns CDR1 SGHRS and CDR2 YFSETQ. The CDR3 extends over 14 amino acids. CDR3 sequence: CASSFGQGASGYTF. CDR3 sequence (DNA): TGCGCCAGCAGCTTTGGACAGGGGGCGAGTGGCTACACCTTC.

CDR3 DNA: TGTGCCAGCAGCACCCGACAGGGTTCAGATGAAAAACTGTTTTTT. Its translation: CASSTRQGSDEKLFF. V usage is TRBV9 and J usage is TRBJ1-4, with 7 bases identical to TRBD1. Germline CDR1 and CDR2: SGDLS and YYNGEE. This CDR3 region has 15 residues. V lost 4 bases, J lost 6 bases, and 9 bases stayed unmatched. Together with reference TRBV9 and TRBJ1-4, the CDR3 gives the full variable domain: DSGVTQTPKHLITATGQRVTLRCSPRSGDLSVYWYQQSLDQGLQFLIQYYNGEERAKGNILERFSAQQFPDLHSELNLSSLELGDSALYFCASSTRQGSDEKLFFGSGTQLSVL.

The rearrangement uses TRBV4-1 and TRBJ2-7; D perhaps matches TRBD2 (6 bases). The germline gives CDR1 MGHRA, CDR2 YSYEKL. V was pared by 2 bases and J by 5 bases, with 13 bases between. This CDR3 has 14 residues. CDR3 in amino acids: CASSQNRLEHEQYF. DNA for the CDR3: TGCGCCAGCAGCCAAAACCGACTAGAGCACGAGCAGTACTTC.

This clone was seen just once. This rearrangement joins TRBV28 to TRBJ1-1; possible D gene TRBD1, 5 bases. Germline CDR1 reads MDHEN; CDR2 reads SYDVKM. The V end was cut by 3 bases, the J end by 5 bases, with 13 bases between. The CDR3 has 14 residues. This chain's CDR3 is CASSFETGRTEAFF. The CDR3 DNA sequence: TGTGCCAGCAGTTTTGAAACAGGACGGACTGAAGCTTTCTTT.

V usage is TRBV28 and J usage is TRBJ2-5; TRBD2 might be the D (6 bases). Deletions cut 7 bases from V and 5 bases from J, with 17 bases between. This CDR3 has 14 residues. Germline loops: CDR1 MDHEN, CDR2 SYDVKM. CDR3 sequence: CASTFRRGIETQYF. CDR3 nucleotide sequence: TGTGCCAGCACCTTCAGACGGGGGATCGAGACCCAGTACTTC.

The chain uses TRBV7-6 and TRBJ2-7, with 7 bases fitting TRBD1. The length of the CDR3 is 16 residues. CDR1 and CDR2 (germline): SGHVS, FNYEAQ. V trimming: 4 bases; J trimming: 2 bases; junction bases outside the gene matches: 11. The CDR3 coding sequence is TGTGCCAGCAGCTCCGCAAGGGAACAGGGGACCTACGAGCAGTACTTC. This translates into CASSSAREQGTYEQYF.

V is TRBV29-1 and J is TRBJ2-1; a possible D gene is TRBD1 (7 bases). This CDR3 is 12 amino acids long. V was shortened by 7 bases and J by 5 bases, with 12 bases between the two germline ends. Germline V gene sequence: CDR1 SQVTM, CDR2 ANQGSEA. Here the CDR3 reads CSGRDRNNEQFF. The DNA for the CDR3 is TGCAGCGGGAGGGACAGAAACAATGAGCAGTTCTTC.

CDR3 in amino acids: CASSEMGSNEQFF. CDR3 DNA: TGTGCCAGCAGTGAAATGGGGAGCAATGAGCAGTTCTTC. The V gene is TRBV2, the J gene TRBJ2-1; D perhaps matches TRBD2 (5 bases). Per germline, CDR1 SNHLY and CDR2 FYNNEI. The CDR3 contains 13 residues. The V end lost 2 bases, the J end lost 6 bases, and 8 bases lay between the germline ends.

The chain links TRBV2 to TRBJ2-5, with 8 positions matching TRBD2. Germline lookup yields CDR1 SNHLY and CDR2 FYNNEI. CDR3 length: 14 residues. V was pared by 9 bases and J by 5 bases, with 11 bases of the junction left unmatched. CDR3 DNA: TGTGCCAGGAGAGCGGGAGTGCAGTTGGAGACCCAGTACTTC. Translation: CARRAGVQLETQYF.

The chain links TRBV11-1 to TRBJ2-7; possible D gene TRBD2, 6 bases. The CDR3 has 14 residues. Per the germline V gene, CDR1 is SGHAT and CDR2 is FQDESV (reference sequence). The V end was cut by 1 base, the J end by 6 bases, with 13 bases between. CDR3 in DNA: TGTGCCAGCAGCTTAGGCGGTCAGGGAGGCGAGCAGTACTTC. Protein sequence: CASSLGGQGGEQYF.

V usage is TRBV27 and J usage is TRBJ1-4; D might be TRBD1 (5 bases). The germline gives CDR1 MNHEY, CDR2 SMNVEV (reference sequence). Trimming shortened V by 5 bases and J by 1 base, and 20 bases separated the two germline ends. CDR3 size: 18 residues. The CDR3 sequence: CASSDAGGRGLTNEKLFF. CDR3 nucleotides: TGTGCCAGCAGTGATGCGGGAGGAAGGGGCTTAACTAATGAAAAACTGTTTTTT. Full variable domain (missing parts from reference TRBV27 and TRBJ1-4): EAQVTQNPRYLITVTGKKLTVTCSQNMNHEYMSWYRQDPGLGLRQIYYSMNVEVTDKGDVPEGYKVSRKEKRNFPLILESPSPNQTSLYFCASSDAGGRGLTNEKLFFGSGTQLSVL.

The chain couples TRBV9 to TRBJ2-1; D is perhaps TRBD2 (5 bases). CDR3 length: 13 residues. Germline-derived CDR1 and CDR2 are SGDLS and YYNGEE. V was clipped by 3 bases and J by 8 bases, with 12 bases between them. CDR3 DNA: TGTGCCAGCAGCGCCCCGGGGTGGGATGAGCAGTTCTTC. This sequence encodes CASSAPGWDEQFF.

The CDR3 sequence is CASSQKLPGGQGPSEQYF. The CDR3, as DNA: TGCGCCAGCAGCCAAAAATTACCGGGGGGACAGGGGCCAAGTGAGCAGTACTTC. The rearrangement joins TRBV4-1 to TRBJ2-7, with 10 bases aligning to TRBD1. Germline assignment: CDR1 MGHRA and CDR2 YSYEKL. This CDR3 region has 18 residues. V trimming: 2 bases; J trimming: 7 bases; junction bases outside the gene matches: 17.

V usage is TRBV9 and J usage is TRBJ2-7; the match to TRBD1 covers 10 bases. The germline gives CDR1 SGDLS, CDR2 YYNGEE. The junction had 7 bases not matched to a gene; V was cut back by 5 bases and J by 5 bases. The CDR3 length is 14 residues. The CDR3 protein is CASSADRGRDEQYF. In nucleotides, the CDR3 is TGTGCCAGCAGTGCGGACAGGGGGAGGGACGAGCAGTACTTC.

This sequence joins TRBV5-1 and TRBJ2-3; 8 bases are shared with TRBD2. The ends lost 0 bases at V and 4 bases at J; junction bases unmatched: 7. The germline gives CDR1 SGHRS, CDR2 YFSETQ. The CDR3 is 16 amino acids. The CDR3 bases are TGCGCCAGCAGCTTGGAAGGCGGGGGGAGGGCAGATACGCAGTATTTT. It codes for CASSLEGGGRADTQYF. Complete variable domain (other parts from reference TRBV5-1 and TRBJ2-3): KAGVTQTPRYLIKTRGQQVTLSCSPISGHRSVSWYQQTPGQGLQFLFEYFSETQRNKGNFPGRFSGRQFSNSRSEMNVSTLELGDSALYLCASSLEGGGRADTQYFGPGTRLTVL.

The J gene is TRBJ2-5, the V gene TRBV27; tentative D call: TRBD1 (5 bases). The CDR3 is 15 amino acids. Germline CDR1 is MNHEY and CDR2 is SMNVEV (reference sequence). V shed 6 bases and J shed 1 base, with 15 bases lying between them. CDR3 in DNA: TGTGCCAGCAGCCCTAGGGGATACGCCCAAGAGACCCAGTACTTC. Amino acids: CASSPRGYAQETQYF.

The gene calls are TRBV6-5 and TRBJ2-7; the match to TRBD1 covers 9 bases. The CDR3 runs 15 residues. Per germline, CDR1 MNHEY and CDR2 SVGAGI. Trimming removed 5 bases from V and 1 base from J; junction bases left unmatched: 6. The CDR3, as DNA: TGTGCCAGCAGTGGCGGGACAGGGAAGTCCTACGAGCAGTACTTC. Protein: CASSGGTGKSYEQYF.

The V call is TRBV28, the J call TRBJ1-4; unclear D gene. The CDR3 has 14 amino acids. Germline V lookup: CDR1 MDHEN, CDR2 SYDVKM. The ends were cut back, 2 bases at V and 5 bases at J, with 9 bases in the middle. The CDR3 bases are TGTGCCAGCAGTTTAACACAGCTGAATGAAAAACTGTTTTTT. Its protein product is CASSLTQLNEKLFF.

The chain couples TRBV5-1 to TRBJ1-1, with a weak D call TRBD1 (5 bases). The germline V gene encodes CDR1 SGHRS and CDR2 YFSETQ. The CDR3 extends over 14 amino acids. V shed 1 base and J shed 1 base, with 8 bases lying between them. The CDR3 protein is CASSLRGKNTEAFF. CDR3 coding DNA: TGCGCCAGCAGCTTGAGGGGAAAGAACACTGAAGCTTTCTTT.

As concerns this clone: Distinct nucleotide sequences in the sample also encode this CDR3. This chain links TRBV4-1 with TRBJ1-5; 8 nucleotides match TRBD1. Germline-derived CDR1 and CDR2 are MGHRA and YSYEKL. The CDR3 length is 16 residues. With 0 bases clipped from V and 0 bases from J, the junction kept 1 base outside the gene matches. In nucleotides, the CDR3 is TGCGCCAGCAGCCAAGACAGGGGGCATAGCAATCAGCCCCAGCATTTT. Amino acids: CASSQDRGHSNQPQHF.

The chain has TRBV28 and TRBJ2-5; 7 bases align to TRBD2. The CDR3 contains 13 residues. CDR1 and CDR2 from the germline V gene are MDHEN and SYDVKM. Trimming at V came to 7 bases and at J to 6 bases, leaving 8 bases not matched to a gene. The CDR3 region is CASNPLAVQTQYF. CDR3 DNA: TGTGCCAGCAACCCCCTAGCGGTCCAGACCCAGTACTTC. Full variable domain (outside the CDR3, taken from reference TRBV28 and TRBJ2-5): DVKVTQSSRYLVKRTGEKVFLECVQDMDHENMFWYRQDPGLGLRLIYFSYDVKMKEKGDIPEGYSVSREKKERFSLILESASTNQTSMYLCASNPLAVQTQYFGPGTRLLVL.

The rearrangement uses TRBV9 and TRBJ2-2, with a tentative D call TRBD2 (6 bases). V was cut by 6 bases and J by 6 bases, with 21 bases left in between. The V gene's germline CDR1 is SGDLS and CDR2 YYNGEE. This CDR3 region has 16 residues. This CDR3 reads CASTALAVSAAGELFF. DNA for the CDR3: TGTGCCAGCACCGCACTAGCAGTATCGGCGGCCGGGGAGCTGTTTTTT. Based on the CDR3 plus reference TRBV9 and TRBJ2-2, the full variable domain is DSGVTQTPKHLITATGQRVTLRCSPRSGDLSVYWYQQSLDQGLQFLIQYYNGEERAKGNILERFSAQQFPDLHSELNLSSLELGDSALYFCASTALAVSAAGELFFGEGSRLTVL.